The next 3 T cell receptor beta chains were all read from a single sample in a study of blood T cell repertoires in COVID-19. Assay: immunoSEQ multiplex PCR; the TCRdb copy retains only in-frame clones and omits some. The repertoire holds roughly 120,000 clones, with approximately 90% as singletons. Specimen: peripheral blood. These receptors all stem from a man between 65 and 85 years old with active or convalescent COVID-19.

The DNA of the CDR3 is TGTGCCAGCAGCCAAGGTGGGGGCACGGAAAAACTGTTTTTT. Translation: CASSQGGGTEKLFF. This chain joins TRBV3-1 (or the pseudogene TRBV3-2) and TRBJ1-4, with D perhaps TRBD1 (6 bases). Per the germline V gene, CDR1 is LGHDT and CDR2 is YNNKEL (reference sequence). The CDR3 is 14 amino acids. V dropped 1 base and J dropped 8 bases, with 11 bases sitting between them.

The rearrangement uses TRBV28 and TRBJ1-5; 7 nucleotides align to TRBD1. Looked up from germline, CDR1 is MDHEN and CDR2 is SYDVKM. Unmatched junction bases numbered 11, after V lost 5 bases and J lost 4 bases. This CDR3 spans 16 amino acids. The CDR3 DNA sequence: TGTGCCAGCAGTCTGAGTCGAGGGGGCGGGAATCAGCCCCAGCATTTT. The encoded protein is CASSLSRGGGNQPQHF.

This clone has a handful of counts. The chain combines TRBV4-1 with TRBJ1-5; no definite D call. The CDR3 sequence is 15 residues long. Germline loops: CDR1 MGHRA, CDR2 YSYEKL. Trimming removed 0 bases from V and 6 bases from J, with 12 bases in between. The CDR3 DNA reads TGCGCCAGCAGCCAAGACGACGGGGAATTTCAGCCCCAGCATTTT. Its translation: CASSQDDGEFQPQHF.